One sample yielded the 20 T cell receptor beta chains listed below, sequenced in a study of human T cells and chemical hapten exposure. Each CDR3 protein gets one entry after TCRdb re-called the RACE reads with MiXCR. The top ten clones hold 5.6% of a sample with 25,000 to 35,000 distinct CDR3 sequences, 5% to 6% of them seen once. Time point specified: patch test 3, about 24 weeks after DPC sensitization. Treatment noted: therapeutic diphenylcyclopropenone sensitization with weekly scalp DPC. The starting material was whole blood, obtained in connection with sensitization to the hapten diphenylcyclopropenone (DPC). The receptors originated from a man between 25 and 39 years old with alopecia areata. Some clones in this sample may be carry-over from other donors' samples.

This clonotype was observed many times. This chain joins TRBV18 and TRBJ1-2; weak D call: TRBD1 (5 bases). This CDR3 is 15 amino acids long. Trimming shortened V by 2 bases and J by 2 bases, and 12 bases separated the two germline ends. Looked up from germline, CDR1 is KGHSH and CDR2 is LQKENI. The CDR3 DNA follows: TGTGCCAGCTCACCATTGGACAACGCCAACTATGGCTACACCTTC. Encoded protein: CASSPLDNANYGYTF.

Many counts were recorded for this clonotype. The gene calls are TRBV6-2 or TRBV6-3 and TRBJ2-5; 9 bases are shared with TRBD1. Germline lookup yields CDR1 MNHEY and CDR2 SVGEGT. The CDR3 consists of 15 residues. V shed 5 bases, J shed 5 bases, and the junction held 9 bases outside the gene matches. CDR3 in amino acids: CASSRRDRVWETQYF. The CDR3 DNA sequence: TGTGCCAGCAGTCGCCGGGACAGGGTTTGGGAGACCCAGTACTTC.

Many counts were recorded for this clonotype. The rearrangement links TRBV29-1 to TRBJ2-7; 12 nucleotides match TRBD2. The V segment lost 0 bases and the J segment 2 bases; nucleotides outside the gene matches: 5. The germline V gene has CDR1 SQVTM and CDR2 ANQGSEA. This CDR3 is built from 16 residues. The CDR3 is CSVEDPRTSGAYEQYF. DNA of the CDR3: TGCAGCGTTGAAGATCCCCGGACTAGCGGGGCCTACGAGCAGTACTTC.

This clonotype came up many times. The rearrangement uses TRBV20-1 and TRBJ2-6; the D is unclear. V was clipped by 4 bases and J by 4 bases, with 8 bases between them. The CDR3 consists of 13 residues. The germline V gene encodes CDR1 DFQATT and CDR2 SNEGSKA (reference sequence). CDR3 region: CSATGSGANVLTF. Written as DNA, the CDR3 is TGCAGTGCTACCGGGTCAGGGGCCAACGTCCTGACTTTC.

This clonotype was counted at least ten times. CDR3 nucleotide sequence: TGTGCCAGCAGTTCCCCCTCTGGCTACACCTTC. It specifies CASSSPSGYTF. The chain has TRBV12-3 or TRBV12-4 and TRBJ1-2; D not certain. V lost 4 bases to trimming and J lost 7 bases, with 7 bases between them. The CDR3 has 11 amino acids.

Ten or more counts support this clonotype. V usage is TRBV30 and J usage is TRBJ2-3; no clear D gene. Between the trimmed V and J ends, which lost 6 bases and 6 bases, there was a span of 10 bases. Per germline, CDR1 GTSNPN and CDR2 SVGIG (reference sequence). This CDR3 contains 11 residues. For the CDR3, the DNA is TGTGCCTGCGCCGAAGGGGATACGCAGTATTTT. This gives the protein CACAEGDTQYF.

This clonotype showed up many times. The chain couples TRBV4-3 to TRBJ2-5; D unclear. The CDR3 loop spans 15 amino acids. V was trimmed by 0 bases and J by 2 bases, leaving 10 bases between them. Per the germline V gene, CDR1 is LGHNA and CDR2 is YSLEER. The CDR3 region has the DNA TGCGCCAGCAGCCAAGATAGAGCAACGCAAGAGACCCAGTACTTC. This sequence encodes CASSQDRATQETQYF.

The CDR3: CASSWGGGLEQFF. The CDR3 DNA is TGTGCCAGCAGTTGGGGCGGGGGACTTGAGCAGTTCTTC. The V and J genes are TRBV5-5 and TRBJ2-1; 7 nucleotides match TRBD2. J was trimmed by 9 bases and V by 5 bases; bases with no gene match: 8. Germline values: CDR1 SGHKS, CDR2 YYEKEE (reference sequence). This CDR3 spans 13 amino acids.

This clonotype came up many times. The chain recombines TRBV3-1 with TRBJ2-7; 7 bases line up with TRBD1. CDR1 LGHDT and CDR2 YNNKEL come from the germline V gene (reference sequence). The length of the CDR3 is 19 residues. With V trimmed by 6 bases and J by 2 bases, 22 bases remained unmatched. This chain's CDR3 is CASSRMGTGVLQLAYEQYF. In DNA, the CDR3 is TGTGCCAGCAGTCGAATGGGAACAGGGGTCCTTCAACTTGCCTACGAGCAGTACTTC.

The sample holds many counts of this clonotype. The chain links TRBV12-3 or TRBV12-4 to TRBJ2-3, with 13 bases aligning to TRBD2. Trimming at V came to 5 bases and at J to 4 bases, leaving 6 bases not matched to a gene. The CDR3 loop spans 16 amino acids. The CDR3: CASSPGTSGEADTQYF. CDR3 nucleotide sequence: TGTGCCAGCAGTCCTGGGACTAGCGGGGAGGCAGATACGCAGTATTTT.

This clonotype came up many times. V is TRBV20-1 and J is TRBJ2-2, with 10 bases matching TRBD2. The J segment lost 1 base and the V segment lost 2 bases, leaving 4 bases of the junction unmatched. Per the germline V gene, CDR1 is DFQATT and CDR2 is SNEGSKA (reference sequence). The CDR3 length is 16 residues. CDR3 nucleotide sequence: TGCAGTGCTAGACCTAGCGGGGGCCTGAACACCGGGGAGCTGTTTTTT. This sequence encodes CSARPSGGLNTGELFF.

This clonotype was seen ten or more times. The V and J genes are TRBV24-1 and TRBJ2-7, with D uncertain. The CDR3 extends over 11 amino acids. V was pared by 1 base and J by 3 bases, with 0 bases between. From germline, CDR1 is KGHDR and CDR2 SFDVKD. This CDR3 reads CATSDFYEQYF. In DNA, the CDR3 is TGTGCCACCAGTGATTTCTACGAGCAGTACTTC.

This clonotype was seen ten or more times. V and J are TRBV12-3 or TRBV12-4 and TRBJ2-2, with D possibly being TRBD1 (5 bases). V gave up 5 bases and J gave up 8 bases, with 9 bases separating them. The CDR3 has 12 residues. This chain's CDR3 is CASSPRTGELFF. CDR3 nucleotides: TGTGCCAGCAGTCCACGGACAGGGGAGCTGTTTTTT.

This clonotype was recorded at least ten times. The V call is TRBV24-1, the J call TRBJ2-1, with 7 positions matching TRBD2. The ends lost 5 bases at V and 6 bases at J; junction bases unmatched: 0. CDR1 and CDR2 (germline): KGHDR, SFDVKD. The CDR3 loop spans 12 amino acids. CDR3 sequence reads: CATSGTSNEQFF. CDR3 DNA: TGTGCCACCAGTGGGACTAGCAATGAGCAGTTCTTC.

There are many counts of this clonotype. V gene TRBV30 combines with J gene TRBJ1-6; no reliable D call. Trimming removed 8 bases from V and 10 bases from J, with 18 bases in between. Germline V CDR1 and CDR2: GTSNPN, SVGIG (reference sequence). This CDR3 has 13 residues. The CDR3 here is CAVHVDTASPLHF. DNA for the CDR3: TGTGCCGTACATGTGGATACCGCGTCACCCCTCCACTTT.

This clonotype was seen ten or more times. This chain uses TRBV18 with TRBJ1-4, with D tentatively TRBD1 (5 bases). V dropped 3 bases and J dropped 1 base, with 9 bases sitting between them. In germline, CDR1 is KGHSH, CDR2 LQKENI. The CDR3 loop spans 15 amino acids. This CDR3 is CASSPTGGTNEKLFF. For the CDR3, the DNA is TGTGCCAGCTCACCTACAGGCGGAACTAATGAAAAACTGTTTTTT.

This clonotype showed up many times. V usage is TRBV12-3 or TRBV12-4 and J usage is TRBJ2-3; D may correspond to TRBD1 or TRBD2 (5 bases each). This CDR3 spans 14 amino acids. Trimming stripped 7 bases from V and 4 bases from J, with 15 bases between. Here the CDR3 reads CASTGMGPADTQYF. The CDR3 DNA is TGTGCCAGCACGGGGATGGGGCCCGCAGATACGCAGTATTTT.

This clonotype has a count of ten or more. This chain connects TRBV12-3 or TRBV12-4 to TRBJ2-2; TRBD2 matches at 10 bases. The V and J ends lost 2 bases and 3 bases, in that order; junction bases with no gene match: 9. There are 18 residues in the CDR3. The CDR3 protein is CASSLTPGLADHTGELFF. In DNA, the CDR3 is TGTGCCAGCAGTTTAACGCCAGGACTAGCGGACCACACCGGGGAGCTGTTTTTT.

This clonotype was seen at least ten times. This sequence joins TRBV6-6 and TRBJ1-3; tentative D call: TRBD1 (6 bases). The CDR3 is 15 amino acids. V was clipped by 5 bases and J by 1 base, with 12 bases between them. The germline V gene has CDR1 MNHNY and CDR2 SVGAGI (reference sequence). The CDR3 nucleotides read TGTGCCAGCAGTGCTGGAGACAGGTCTGGAAACACCATATATTTT. Encoded protein: CASSAGDRSGNTIYF.

This clonotype was observed at least ten times. The chain is built from TRBV29-1 and TRBJ1-5; 8 nucleotides match TRBD1. The CDR3 has 13 residues. V dropped 3 bases and J dropped 7; count of bases not matched to a gene: 5. Germline loops: CDR1 SQVTM, CDR2 ANQGSEA. This CDR3 is CSVDQGAGQPQHF. Here the CDR3 DNA reads TGCAGCGTTGACCAGGGGGCTGGACAGCCCCAGCATTTT.